The 8 T cell receptor beta chains given below trace back to one sample, sequenced in a study of blood T cells in healthy people across ages. The authors ran a second PCR of roughly 6 to 12 cycles using a sample-barcoded 5' primer and a J-beta primer mix. In TCRdb, the 5' RACE reads were re-called with MiXCR into one record per CDR3 protein. The sample contains some 850,000 distinct CDR3 sequences, roughly 25% of which appear only once. Another study also made use of these data, one on T cells of mothers and their children.

Material: blood. Receptors were obtained from a boy aged 10-17 years in good health.

The chain couples TRBV29-1 to TRBJ2-5, with D unclear. V lost 4 bases and J 5 bases, leaving 17 bases between the germline ends. Per germline, CDR1 SQVTM and CDR2 ANQGSEA. The CDR3 extends over 14 amino acids. As DNA, the CDR3 is TGCAGCGTTGCTTTCAGAGCCCCCCGGGAGACCCAGTACTTC. This translates into CSVAFRAPRETQYF.

The chain joins TRBV15 to TRBJ2-1; 8 bases are shared with TRBD1. Trimming took 4 bases from V and 8 from J; bases not matched to a gene: 7. The CDR3 sequence is 14 residues long. Germline-derived CDR1 and CDR2 are LNHNV and YYDKDF (reference sequence). CDR3 sequence (DNA): TGTGCCACCAGCACCAAACAGGGGGAGTATGAGCAGTTCTTC. This encodes CATSTKQGEYEQFF. The full variable domain, its missing parts supplied by reference TRBV15 and TRBJ2-1, is DAMVIQNPRYQVTQFGKPVTLSCSQTLNHNVMYWYQQKSSQAPKLLFHYYDKDFNNEADTPDNFQSRRPNTSFCFLDIRSPGLGDTAMYLCATSTKQGEYEQFFGPGTRLTVL.

This chain links TRBV27 with TRBJ1-1, with D unresolved. Germline CDR1 MNHEY, CDR2 SMNVEV (reference sequence). The CDR3 runs to 14 residues. The ends were cut back, 1 base at V and 5 bases at J, with 11 bases in the middle. The CDR3 is CASSLLVVGTEAFF. CDR3 bases: TGTGCCAGCAGTTTATTGGTGGTGGGTACTGAAGCTTTCTTT.

The CDR3 loop is CASSPRGDRAVSFNGYTF. In DNA form, the CDR3 reads TGTGCCAGCAGCCCGAGGGGAGACAGGGCCGTTTCTTTTAATGGCTACACCTTC. The chain has TRBV14 and TRBJ1-2; TRBD1 matches at 7 bases. The CDR3 is 18 amino acids. V lost 4 bases and J lost 6; bases outside the gene matches: 20. Germline V CDR1 and CDR2: SGHDN, FVKESK.

The chain employs TRBV12-3 or TRBV12-4 and TRBJ2-1; D tentatively fits TRBD1 or TRBD2 (5 bases each). Trimming removed 4 bases at V and 3 bases at J, with 13 bases between. This CDR3 has 15 residues. The CDR3 reads CASSSGVGDYNEQFF. CDR3 in DNA: TGTGCCAGCAGTTCCGGGGTGGGGGACTACAATGAGCAGTTCTTC.

The gene calls are TRBV7-2 and TRBJ2-3, with 10 positions matching TRBD2. J gave up 4 bases and V 1 base, and 11 bases lay outside the gene matches. The CDR3 runs to 18 residues. CDR1 SGHTA and CDR2 FQGNSA come from the germline V gene. CDR3 residues: CASSLVNWLAGESDTQYF. The CDR3 nucleotides read TGTGCCAGCAGCTTAGTAAATTGGCTAGCGGGAGAATCAGATACGCAGTATTTT. Complete variable domain (other parts from reference TRBV7-2 and TRBJ2-3): GAGVSQSPSNKVTEKGKDVELRCDPISGHTALYWYRQSLGQGLEFLIYFQGNSAPDKSGLPSDRFSAERTGGSVSTLTIQRTQQEDSAVYLCASSLVNWLAGESDTQYFGPGTRLTVL.

Here the CDR3 DNA reads TGCAGTGCTGTCCGGGACAGGACCCACAATGAGCAGTTCTTC. As protein: CSAVRDRTHNEQFF. V is TRBV20-1 and J is TRBJ2-1, with TRBD1 identical over 8 bases. In germline, CDR1 is DFQATT, CDR2 SNEGSKA (reference sequence). The length of the CDR3 is 14 residues. With 5 bases clipped from V and 5 bases from J, the junction kept 8 bases outside the gene matches.

This clonotype was counted between two and nine times. One end of the junction does not line up with germline, which may come from a read error. This chain links TRBV5-1 with TRBJ1-4; D not certain. The CDR3 has 16 amino acids. The V gene's germline CDR1 is SGHRS and CDR2 YFSETQ. For the CDR3, the DNA is TGCGCCAGCAGCTTGGTACCCAAGGAAGCTAATGAAAAGCTGTTTTTT. It is translated as CASSLVPKEANEKLFF.